This T cell receptor beta chain was retrieved from a study of T-cell reconstitution after alpha-beta-depleted transplantation in children. The TCRbeta library was prepared with unique molecular identifiers. TCRdb ran MiXCR on the PCR reads and lists one entry per CDR3 protein. The repertoire holds hundreds of thousands of distinct CDR3 sequences, with approximately 15% as singletons. In germline, CDR1 is SGHVS, CDR2 FNYEAQ. The CDR3 length is 13 residues. V dropped 4 bases and J dropped 7 bases, with 13 bases sitting between them. The chain has TRBV7-6 and TRBJ1-1; D is perhaps TRBD1 (6 bases). The specimen was PBMCs, mostly from graft donor cells, collected 360 days after TCRalphabeta/CD19-depleted stem cell transplant. The source of this sequence is a male patient between 5 and 17 years old who had a stem cell transplant for acute lymphoblastic leukemia, so the T cells may come from the graft donor. The DNA for the CDR3 is TGTGCCAGCAGCTCACAGGGTCTCGATGAAGCTTTCTTT. The encoded protein is CASSSQGLDEAFF.